Given below is one TCR beta chain in context. Its antigen is unknown. The source of the sample is a study of T cell responses to AZD1222 COVID-19 vaccine. Findings of the study overall: Donors, mostly white British, included more females; clonal diversity was possibly underestimated.

Assay: immunoSEQ multiplex PCR; the TCRdb copy retains only in-frame clones and omits some. Here the sample spans roughly 120,000 clones, approximately 94% being singletons. Germline V gene data show CDR1 as SGHDT and CDR2 as YYEEEE. The CDR3 is 15 amino acids. The V and J ends lost 4 bases and 7 bases, in that order; junction bases with no gene match: 5. The V and J genes are TRBV5-6 and TRBJ1-4, with 12 bases that match TRBD1. The material was peripheral blood, obtained 28 days after the second AZD1222 dose. This clonotype originated in an adult who received the AZD1222 COVID-19 vaccine. CDR3 DNA: TGTGCCAGCAGCCTTCCGGGACAGGGGGCTGAAAAACTGTTTTTT. This gives the protein CASSLPGQGAEKLFF.